This T cell receptor beta chain came from a study of T cells after yellow fever vaccination. General study points: The study re-detected most primary-vaccination clones after the booster (approximately 96% CD4, approximately 87% CD8).

The sample holds many counts of this clonotype. Antigen unknown. V shed 5 bases and J 3 bases; nucleotides not matched to a gene: 7. Germline V gene data show CDR1 as GTSNPN and CDR2 as SVGIG (reference sequence). The length of the CDR3 is 14 residues. As TCR cDNA was made by 5'RACE template switching, a universal primer site and UMIs were added. Using its own MiXCR run on the 5' RACE reads, TCRdb lists one record per CDR3 protein. The data contain about 69,000 distinct CDR3 sequences, approximately 5.9% of them singletons. This sequence originates from a young man who received the YFV17D yellow fever vaccine. The sequenced sample was CD4+ T cells sorted from PBMCs, obtained roughly 14 days after the first yellow fever vaccination. The V gene is TRBV30, the J gene TRBJ2-7; the match to TRBD1 covers 10 bases. CDR3 amino acids: CAWDPGQGYYEQYF. The CDR3 DNA is TGTGCCTGGGACCCGGGACAGGGGTACTACGAGCAGTACTTC.